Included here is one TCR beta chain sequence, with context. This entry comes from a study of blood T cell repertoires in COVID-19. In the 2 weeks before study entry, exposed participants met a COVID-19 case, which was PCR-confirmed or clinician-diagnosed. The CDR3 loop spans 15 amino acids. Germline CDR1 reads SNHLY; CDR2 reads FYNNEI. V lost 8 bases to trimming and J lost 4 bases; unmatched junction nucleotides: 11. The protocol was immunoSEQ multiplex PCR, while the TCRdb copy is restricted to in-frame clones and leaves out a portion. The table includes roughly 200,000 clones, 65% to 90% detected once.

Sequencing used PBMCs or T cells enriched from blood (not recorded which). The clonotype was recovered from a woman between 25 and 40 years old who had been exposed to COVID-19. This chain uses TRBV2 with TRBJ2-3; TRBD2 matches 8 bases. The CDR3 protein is CASRRGARIPDTQYF. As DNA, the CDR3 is TGTGCCAGCCGGCGGGGGGCTCGTATCCCAGATACGCAGTATTTT.